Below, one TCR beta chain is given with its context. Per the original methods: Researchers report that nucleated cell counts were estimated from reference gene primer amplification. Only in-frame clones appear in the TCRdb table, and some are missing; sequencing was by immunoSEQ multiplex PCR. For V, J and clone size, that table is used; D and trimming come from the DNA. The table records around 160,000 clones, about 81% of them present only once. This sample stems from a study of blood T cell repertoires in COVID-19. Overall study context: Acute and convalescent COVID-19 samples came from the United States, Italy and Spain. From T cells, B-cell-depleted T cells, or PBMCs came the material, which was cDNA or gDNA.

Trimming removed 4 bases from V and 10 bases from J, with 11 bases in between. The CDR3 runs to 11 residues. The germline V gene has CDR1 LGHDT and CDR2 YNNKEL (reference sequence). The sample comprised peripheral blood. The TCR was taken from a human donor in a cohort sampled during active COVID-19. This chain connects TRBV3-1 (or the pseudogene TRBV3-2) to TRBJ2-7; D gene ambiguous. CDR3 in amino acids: CASSLRGDQYF. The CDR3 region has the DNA TGTGCCAGCAGCCTCCGTGGAGATCAGTACTTC.